The entry below gives a single T cell receptor (beta chain) sequence along with its context. The CDR3 totals 13 residues. Trimming cost V 4 bases and J 6 bases, with 9 bases left between them. These data come from a study of CD8 T cells in Susac syndrome. Negative isolation yielded CD4+ and CD8+ T cells, and FACS enriched TEMRA cells. Reverse transcription used about 0.45 to 1 ug RNA and random hexamers. Each CDR3 protein is one row after TCRdb ran MiXCR on the immunoSEQ multiplex PCR reads. Here the sample spans some 120,000 distinct CDR3 sequences, around 95% being singletons. This sequence was found in a human donor with Susac syndrome. V gene TRBV12-3 or TRBV12-4 combines with J gene TRBJ2-2; D is uncertain. Sequencing was done on a sample of CD8+ T cells from PBMCs. The CDR3 here is CASSSTTPGELFF. The CDR3 region has the DNA TGTGCCAGCAGTTCAACCACACCCGGGGAGCTGTTTTTT.